The 21 T cell receptor beta chains presented below share a single source sample, sequenced in a study of OX40 agonist ivuxolimab in advanced cancers. TCRdb's table, derived via immunoSEQ multiplex PCR, lists solely in-frame clones and lacks some. The profile shows under 90,000 clones, around 91% of them singletons. The sample here was CD4+ or CD8+ T cells sorted from blood, taken in a trial of the OX40 agonist ivuxolimab. The receptors were sampled from an adult with an advanced solid tumor such as melanoma, head and neck, liver or kidney cancer.

The chain links TRBV28 to TRBJ2-3; D may be TRBD2 (6 bases). The germline V and J ends were trimmed by 4 bases and 2 bases, with 16 bases remaining between them. The CDR3 contains 16 residues. Germline V gives CDR1 MDHEN, CDR2 SYDVKM. This CDR3 reads CASSSPSGLTTDTQYF. The CDR3 DNA is TGTGCCAGCAGTTCTCCCAGCGGGCTGACCACAGATACGCAGTATTTT.

This chain joins TRBV10-3 and TRBJ2-3; 12 positions match TRBD2. Per the germline V gene, CDR1 is ENHRY and CDR2 is SYGVKD. Trimming removed 7 bases from V and 1 base from J; junction bases left unmatched: 3. This CDR3 is built from 15 residues. CDR3 region: CAITPSGGGTDTQYF. The CDR3 DNA sequence: TGTGCCATCACTCCTAGCGGGGGGGGCACAGATACGCAGTATTTT.

The chain couples TRBV6-1 to TRBJ1-2; tentatively, D is TRBD1 (5 bases). The CDR3 has 14 amino acids. The germline V gene has CDR1 MNHNS and CDR2 SASEGT. The V end lost 9 bases, the J end lost 8 bases, and 22 bases lay between the germline ends. CDR3 in amino acids: CASVPGRPLGGYTF. The CDR3 nucleotides read TGTGCCAGTGTCCCGGGACGGCCCTTAGGGGGCTACACCTTC.

The chain uses TRBV29-1 and TRBJ2-1, with D possibly matching TRBD1 (6 bases). The V gene's germline CDR1 is SQVTM and CDR2 ANQGSEA. V was clipped by 6 bases and J by 10 bases, with 19 bases between them. CDR3 length equals 13 residues. CDR3 DNA: TGCAGCGTCAAAAAAGGACAGTGGGGCGAGCAGTTCTTC. This sequence encodes CSVKKGQWGEQFF.

This clone was observed a single time. The chain joins TRBV5-1 to TRBJ2-3; 9 nucleotides agree with TRBD2. The trim removed 0 bases at V and 1 base at J, leaving 6 bases unmatched. The CDR3 runs 17 residues. Germline V CDR1 and CDR2: SGHRS, YFSETQ. CDR3 sequence (DNA): TGCGCCAGCAGCTTGGTCGCGGCTAGCGGGGGCACAGATACGCAGTATTTT. It specifies CASSLVAASGGTDTQYF.

This sequence joins TRBV10-1 and TRBJ1-1; tentative D call: TRBD1 (5 bases). This CDR3 contains 17 residues. Per the germline V gene, CDR1 is WNHNN and CDR2 is SYGVQD (reference sequence). V was cut by 3 bases and J by 2 bases, with 19 bases left in between. CDR3 region: CASSEVGTKGRNTEAFF. CDR3 in DNA: TGCGCCAGCAGTGAAGTGGGGACGAAAGGGAGAAACACTGAAGCTTTCTTT.

The genes are TRBV19 and TRBJ2-5; 7 bases map to TRBD2. The V gene end was trimmed by 8 bases and the J gene end by 5 bases; junction bases not matched to a gene: 5. Germline CDR1 reads LNHDA; CDR2 reads SQIVND (reference sequence). This CDR3 has 12 residues. The CDR3 loop reads CASWREGETQYF. The CDR3 bases are TGTGCCAGTTGGAGGGAGGGGGAGACCCAGTACTTC.

The rearrangement uses TRBV7-2 and TRBJ2-3; TRBD1 aligns across 11 bases. V lost 4 bases, J lost 4 bases, and 7 bases stayed unmatched. The length of the CDR3 is 16 residues. Germline V gene lookup returns CDR1 SGHTA and CDR2 FQGNSA. CDR3 in amino acids: CASSSRTGGKADTQYF. The CDR3 nucleotides are TGTGCCAGCAGCTCCCGGACAGGGGGCAAGGCAGATACGCAGTATTTT.

The chain couples TRBV28 to TRBJ2-2; 7 nucleotides align to TRBD1. The CDR3 is 15 residues long. J was trimmed by 6 bases and V by 5 bases; bases with no gene match: 9. The germline gives CDR1 MDHEN, CDR2 SYDVKM. CDR3 bases: TGTGCCAGCAGTCCGACAGGGAGTGGTGCCGGGGAGCTGTTTTTT. It yields the protein CASSPTGSGAGELFF.

The chain employs TRBV4-2 and TRBJ2-3; D might be TRBD2 (7 bases). The CDR3 is 17 amino acids. Trimming took 5 bases from V and 2 from J, leaving 20 bases between them. CDR1 LGHNA and CDR2 YNFKEQ come from the germline V gene. The CDR3 here is CASSDGNRGADTDTQYF. The DNA of the CDR3 is TGTGCCAGCAGCGACGGGAACCGGGGGGCGGACACAGATACGCAGTATTTT.

The CDR3 nucleotides are TGCGCCAGCAGCCAAGATCTGGTGCAATATGAAAAACTGTTTTTT. Translating gives CASSQDLVQYEKLFF. The genes are TRBV4-1 and TRBJ1-4; no firm D call. Germline CDR1 MGHRA, CDR2 YSYEKL. This CDR3 spans 15 amino acids. Between the trimmed V and J ends, which lost 0 bases and 6 bases, there was a span of 11 bases.

The gene calls are TRBV19 and TRBJ2-7, with 7 bases aligning to TRBD1. The CDR3 loop spans 14 amino acids. Per germline, CDR1 LNHDA and CDR2 SQIVND (reference sequence). Trimming took 6 bases from V and 4 from J; bases not matched to a gene: 9. The chain's CDR3 is CASRGTGERYEQYF. The CDR3 DNA sequence: TGTGCCAGTAGGGGCACAGGGGAGAGATACGAGCAGTACTTC.

V is TRBV6-6 and J is TRBJ2-3; 7 bases align to TRBD2. This CDR3 is built from 14 residues. Unmatched junction bases numbered 4, after V lost 7 bases and J lost 0 bases. Germline V gives CDR1 MNHNY, CDR2 SVGAGI (reference sequence). In DNA, the CDR3 is TGTGCCAGCAATGGGGGGGTTAGCACAGATACGCAGTATTTT. It translates to CASNGGVSTDTQYF.

This chain uses TRBV11-3 with TRBJ2-2; 7 nucleotides line up with TRBD2. Germline V lookup: CDR1 SGHNT, CDR2 YENEEA. There are 16 residues in the CDR3. The trim removed 5 bases at V and 4 bases at J, leaving 10 bases unmatched. In DNA form, the CDR3 reads TGTGCCAGCAGCCCCGGACTAGGGCGGGCCACCGGGGAGCTGTTTTTT. Translated, it gives CASSPGLGRATGELFF.

V gene TRBV11-3 combines with J gene TRBJ1-2, with 8 bases that match TRBD1. The CDR3 length is 13 residues. Trimming removed 5 bases from V and 8 bases from J; junction bases left unmatched: 7. Germline CDR1 is SGHNT and CDR2 is YENEEA. In nucleotides, the CDR3 is TGTGCCAGCAGCACGGACAGGGTGGGGGGCTACACCTTC. Its protein product is CASSTDRVGGYTF.

The CDR3 nucleotides are TGTGCCAGCAGCTCGGGACTAGCGGGAGCCTACGAGCAGTACTTC. It is translated as CASSSGLAGAYEQYF. This sequence joins TRBV11-2 and TRBJ2-7; 14 bases line up with TRBD2. This CDR3 region has 15 residues. CDR1 SGHAT and CDR2 FQNNGV come from the germline V gene. V lost 4 bases, J lost 2 bases, and 1 base stayed unmatched.

The chain employs TRBV19 and TRBJ1-4; TRBD1 is a possible D gene (6 bases). The CDR3 is 15 residues long. CDR1 is LNHDA and CDR2 is SQIVND in the germline V gene (reference sequence). V was pared by 5 bases and J by 8 bases, with 18 bases between. CDR3 coding DNA: TGTGCCAGTAGTCCCCCCCAGGGGAAGGGAGAAAAACTGTTTTTT. Residues: CASSPPQGKGEKLFF.

V gene TRBV7-9 combines with J gene TRBJ2-7; D unresolved. The CDR3 has 12 amino acids. The germline V gene encodes CDR1 SEHNR and CDR2 FQNEAQ (reference sequence). V lost 5 bases to trimming and J lost 4 bases, with 9 bases between them. This CDR3 is CASSPSRYEQYF. CDR3 coding DNA: TGTGCCAGCAGCCCCTCCCGGTACGAGCAGTACTTC.

In this sample, this clone turned up once. This chain links TRBV6-1 with TRBJ1-1; maybe TRBD1 (5 bases). Trimming left V 7 bases short and J 0 bases short, with 15 bases between. This CDR3 contains 15 residues. Looked up from germline, CDR1 is MNHNS and CDR2 is SASEGT. CDR3 nucleotides: TGTGCCAGCACCCTGCAGGGAGGAATGAACACTGAAGCTTTCTTT. This gives the protein CASTLQGGMNTEAFF.

This clone showed up just once. V and J are TRBV4-2 and TRBJ2-7; maybe TRBD2 (5 bases). This CDR3 comprises 14 residues. Germline V gene data show CDR1 as LGHNA and CDR2 as YNFKEQ. The V end was cut by 0 bases, the J end by 2 bases, with 8 bases between. The CDR3 nucleotides are TGTGCCAGCAGCCAAGAAGACGGGGCCTACGAGCAGTACTTC. Protein sequence: CASSQEDGAYEQYF.

This clone was found once. This chain uses TRBV28 with TRBJ1-6; no clear D. This CDR3 comprises 15 residues. Trimming left V 5 bases short and J 0 bases short, with 8 bases between. CDR1 is MDHEN and CDR2 is SYDVKM in the germline V gene. The CDR3 nucleotides read TGTGCCAGCAGTCTCGACAACTCCTATAATTCACCCCTCCACTTT. Translating gives CASSLDNSYNSPLHF.